Included here is one T cell receptor beta chain sequence, with context. Its antigen is unidentified. The entry originates in a study of T-cell memory formation after mild COVID-19. UMIs and sample barcodes were carried by the TCR alpha and TCR beta cDNA libraries that 5'RACE produced using constant-segment primers. TCRdb re-called the 5' RACE reads through MiXCR, storing one row per CDR3 protein. This sample has fewer than 550,000 distinct CDR3 sequences, with over 15% found just once. Findings of the study overall: Certain responding clones were present in pre-infection memory, suggesting participation of cross-reactive memory.

Losses at the gene ends were 5 bases for V and 3 bases for J; bases not matched to a gene: 5. The CDR3 has 14 amino acids. Germline assignment: CDR1 SEHNR and CDR2 FQNEAQ (reference sequence). The gene calls are TRBV7-9 and TRBJ1-2; TRBD1 matches at 8 bases. The clonotype originates from an adult woman who had mild COVID-19 (a few samples of this study predate the infection). Cell type and time point are not known. Material: PBMCs or a T cell subset sorted from them (not recorded which). In DNA, the CDR3 is TGTGCCAGCAGCCCCCGACAGGGGCACTATGGCTACACCTTC. It is translated as CASSPRQGHYGYTF.